This T cell receptor beta chain is from a study of T cells after yellow fever vaccination. Findings and limits, study-wide: Subsequent to the booster, the majority of primary-vaccination clones reappeared (96% CD4, 80% to 90% CD8).

The CDR3 covers 14 residues. The V and J ends lost 1 base and 1 base respectively, with 7 bases between them. Germline CDR1 LGHNA, CDR2 YNFKEQ. This clonotype was recorded at least ten times. Its target is unknown. One entry per CDR3 protein, called by TCRdb with MiXCR from the 5' RACE reads. The sample holds 250,000 to 300,000 distinct CDR3 sequences, 5.2% seen once. The specimen comprised CD4+ T cells sorted from PBMCs, sampled on the day of the yellow fever booster vaccination. This TCR was sampled from a young man who received the YFV17D yellow fever vaccine. This chain connects TRBV4-2 to TRBJ1-1; D is ambiguous. CDR3 amino acids: CASSQVVQNTEAFF. CDR3 nucleotides: TGTGCCAGCAGCCAAGTTGTACAGAACACTGAAGCTTTCTTT.